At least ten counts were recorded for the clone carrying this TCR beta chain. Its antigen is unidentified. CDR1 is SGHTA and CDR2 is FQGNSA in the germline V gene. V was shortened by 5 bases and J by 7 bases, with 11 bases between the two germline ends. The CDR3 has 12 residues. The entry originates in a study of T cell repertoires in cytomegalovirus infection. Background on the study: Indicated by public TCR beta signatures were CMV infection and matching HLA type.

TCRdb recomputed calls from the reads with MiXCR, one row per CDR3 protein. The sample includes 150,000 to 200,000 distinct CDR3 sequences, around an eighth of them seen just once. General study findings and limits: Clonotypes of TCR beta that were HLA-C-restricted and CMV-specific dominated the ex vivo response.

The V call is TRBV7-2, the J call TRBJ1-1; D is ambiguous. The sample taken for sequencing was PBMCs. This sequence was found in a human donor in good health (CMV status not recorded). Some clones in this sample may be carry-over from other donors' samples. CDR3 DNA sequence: TGTGCCAGCAGCCCCCCGACGGTTGAAGCTTTCTTT. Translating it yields CASSPPTVEAFF. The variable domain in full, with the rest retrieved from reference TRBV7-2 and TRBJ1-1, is GAGVSQSPSNKVTEKGKDVELRCDPISGHTALYWYRQSLGQGLEFLIYFQGNSAPDKSGLPSDRFSAERTGGSVSTLTIQRTQQEDSAVYLCASSPPTVEAFFGQGTRLTVV.